This T cell receptor (beta chain) appears in the sequencing data of a study of blood T cell repertoires in COVID-19. Original methodology: Nucleated cell number was recorded as an estimate derived from reference gene primer amplification. The data were produced by immunoSEQ multiplex PCR, yet TCRdb's version contains in-frame clones alone and is incomplete. For V, J and clone size, that table is used; D and trimming come from the DNA. The sample contains hundreds of thousands of clones, around 90% of which appear only once. The V gene end was trimmed by 3 bases and the J gene end by 1 base; junction bases not matched to a gene: 3. CDR1 and CDR2 (germline): MNHEY, SMNVEV (reference sequence). CDR3 size: 16 residues.

Sequenced sample: PBMCs or T cells enriched from blood (not recorded which). The rearrangement links TRBV27 to TRBJ2-2, with 9 bases identical to TRBD2. The receptor was derived from a woman aged 18 to 35 with acute COVID-19. The CDR3 bases are TGTGCCAGCAGTTTGGGACTAGCTAAGAACACCGGGGAGCTGTTTTTT. Translating it yields CASSLGLAKNTGELFF.